These 12 T cell receptor beta chains share one sample of origin, sequenced in a study of blood T cell repertoires in COVID-19. Only in-frame clones appear in the TCRdb table, and some are missing; sequencing was by immunoSEQ multiplex PCR. The repertoire holds some 200,000 clones, with around 80% as singletons. The sequencing input was PBMCs or T cells enriched from blood (not recorded which). The receptors come from a woman between 45 and 60 years old who had recovered from COVID-19.

This clone was seen at least ten times. V gene TRBV28 combines with J gene TRBJ2-7, with 9 bases fitting TRBD2. The CDR3 extends over 16 amino acids. After removal of 7 bases from V and 2 bases from J, the junction contained 12 bases not matched to a gene. The germline V gene has CDR1 MDHEN and CDR2 SYDVKM. CDR3 sequence: CASKTMGSGRPYEQYF. The CDR3 nucleotides read TGTGCCAGCAAAACTATGGGCAGCGGGAGGCCCTACGAGCAGTACTTC.

DNA for the CDR3: TGCGCCAGCAGCCAAGGTGACCGACCCGGGGGCTACACCTTC. As protein: CASSQGDRPGGYTF. The chain employs TRBV5-1 and TRBJ1-2; D is ambiguous. The germline CDR1 and CDR2 sequences are SGHRS and YFSETQ. Deletions cut 4 bases from V and 8 bases from J, with 18 bases between. This CDR3 is 14 amino acids long.

The genes are TRBV7-2 and TRBJ2-1, with TRBD2 matching over 8 bases. Germline V gene sequence: CDR1 SGHTA, CDR2 FQGNSA. The V segment lost 5 bases and the J segment 2 bases; nucleotides outside the gene matches: 5. The length of the CDR3 is 15 residues. Here the CDR3 DNA reads TGTGCCAGCAGCCTACTAGCGGCTACCTACAATGAGCAGTTCTTC. Amino acid sequence: CASSLLAATYNEQFF.

A single count supports this clone. The chain is built from TRBV5-8 and TRBJ2-3, with TRBD2 as a possible D gene (5 bases). Deletions cut 0 bases from V and 4 bases from J, with 21 bases between. This CDR3 contains 18 residues. Looked up from germline, CDR1 is SGHTS and CDR2 is YDEGEE. In DNA, the CDR3 is TGTGCCAGCAGCTTGGGATATAAAGCGTCGTATAGCGCAGATACGCAGTATTTT. Encoded protein: CASSLGYKASYSADTQYF.

In DNA, the CDR3 is TGTGCCAGCAGGGGAGGACAGGGCAACTATGGCTACACCTTC. This gives the protein CASRGGQGNYGYTF. V gene TRBV2 combines with J gene TRBJ1-2; TRBD1 matches 8 bases. CDR3 length equals 14 residues. V dropped 6 bases and J dropped 2; count of bases not matched to a gene: 5. The germline CDR1 and CDR2 sequences are SNHLY and FYNNEI.

CDR3 sequence (DNA): TGTGCCAGCAGCCATTTAGTAAATGAGCAGTTCTTC. Its translation: CASSHLVNEQFF. This chain connects TRBV14 to TRBJ2-1; D gene uncertain. Germline V gene lookup returns CDR1 SGHDN and CDR2 FVKESK. The CDR3 loop spans 12 amino acids. V lost 3 bases to trimming and J lost 7 bases, with 7 bases between them.

V usage is TRBV19 and J usage is TRBJ1-2; D remains unclear. Trimming left V 3 bases short and J 2 bases short, with 16 bases between. This CDR3 spans 16 amino acids. Per germline, CDR1 LNHDA and CDR2 SQIVND (reference sequence). The CDR3 DNA follows: TGTGCCAGTAGTATCGCCGCCCAACAGCTGAACTATGGCTACACCTTC. Translating gives CASSIAAQQLNYGYTF.

Turning to this clone: The DNA is left out, because the CDR3 cannot be placed on it with certainty; the CDR3 is given as TCRdb lists it. This chain connects TRBV19 to TRBJ2-2; the listed D gene, TRBD2, was not tested against the DNA. Inclusive of both ends, the CDR3 amounts to 15 amino acids. Germline V gene lookup returns CDR1 LNHDA and CDR2 SQIVND (reference sequence). The CDR3 sequence: CASSIRFFGAGELFF.

V gene TRBV2 combines with J gene TRBJ1-6; D gene unclear. In germline, CDR1 is SNHLY, CDR2 FYNNEI. This CDR3 is 13 amino acids long. Trimming pared 7 bases from V and 6 bases from J, leaving 10 bases between. The CDR3 DNA reads as TGTGCCAGCACTGGAGGACGTAATTCACCCCTCCACTTT. Translating it yields CASTGGRNSPLHF.

V usage is TRBV5-1 and J usage is TRBJ2-3; D unresolved. CDR3 length: 15 residues. Germline values: CDR1 SGHRS, CDR2 YFSETQ. Trimming removed 2 bases at V and 2 bases at J, with 12 bases between. For the CDR3, the DNA is TGCGCCAGCAGCTTCCCCAGAAGTCCCACAGATACGCAGTATTTT. Amino acids: CASSFPRSPTDTQYF. The whole variable domain, filled in from reference TRBV5-1 and TRBJ2-3, reads KAGVTQTPRYLIKTRGQQVTLSCSPISGHRSVSWYQQTPGQGLQFLFEYFSETQRNKGNFPGRFSGRQFSNSRSEMNVSTLELGDSALYLCASSFPRSPTDTQYFGPGTRLTVL.

A few counts support this clone. The chain links TRBV9 to TRBJ2-3, with a tentative D call TRBD1 (6 bases). V lost 2 bases and J lost 4, with 8 bases in between. The CDR3 sequence is 13 residues long. Germline values: CDR1 SGDLS, CDR2 YYNGEE. CDR3: CASSVGAPDTQYF. CDR3 coding DNA: TGTGCCAGCAGCGTGGGGGCCCCAGATACGCAGTATTTT.

V is TRBV7-9 and J is TRBJ2-3; TRBD2 agrees at 8 bases. Germline CDR1 and CDR2: SEHNR and FQNEAQ (reference sequence). V shed 0 bases and J 4 bases; nucleotides not matched to a gene: 6. CDR3 length: 16 residues. CDR3 amino acids: CASSLALAGISDTQYF. The CDR3, as DNA: TGTGCCAGCAGCTTAGCGCTAGCGGGTATCTCAGATACGCAGTATTTT. Looking up the rest from reference TRBV7-9 and TRBJ2-3 gives the full variable domain: DTGVSQNPRHKITKRGQNVTFRCDPISEHNRLYWYRQTLGQGPEFLTYFQNEAQLEKSRLLSDRFSAERPKGSFSTLEIQRTEQGDSAMYLCASSLALAGISDTQYFGPGTRLTVL.